This TCR beta chain emerged from a study of T cell responses to AZD1222 COVID-19 vaccine. Generated by immunoSEQ multiplex PCR, the TCRdb table keeps only in-frame clones and is missing some. The sample yields 50,000 to 65,000 clones, roughly four fifths seen once. Deletions cut 3 bases from V and 6 bases from J, with 23 bases between. This CDR3 is 16 amino acids long. Germline V gives CDR1 DFQATT, CDR2 SNEGSKA (reference sequence). Worth noting for this clone: As yet, its antigen is unknown.

General study points: Only a handful of AZD1222 recipients, more than five in all, had baseline seropositivity. Donors were mostly white British, more females; clonal diversity possibly underestimated. Repertoires were collected only later (after the peak T cell response had occurred). Within unmutated variant regions lay the reported targets of nearly half of spike-specific TCRs.

The sequencing used peripheral blood, collected 28 days after the second AZD1222 dose. The sequence was obtained from an adult who received the AZD1222 COVID-19 vaccine. The chain has TRBV20-1 and TRBJ1-2; possible D gene TRBD1, 5 bases. CDR3 in amino acids: CSASFYLGPKSDGYTF. DNA for the CDR3: TGCAGTGCTAGTTTTTACCTGGGACCCAAAAGCGATGGCTACACCTTC.